These 20 T cell receptor beta chains were sequenced from one sample in a study of a mutant IDH1 vaccine in newly diagnosed glioma. Profiled with immunoSEQ multiplex PCR; TCRdb holds only in-frame clones, not every one. The sample has 90,000 to 100,000 clones; over 85% are singletons. Their antigens are not known. Time point in this sample: week 47, end of study. Mutant IDH1 20-mer peptide, at 300 ug, made up each vaccine dose, with topical imiquimod. The material sequenced was PBMCs, taken from a glioma patient whose treatment included an IDH1 peptide vaccine. The source of these receptors is a woman in her forties or fifties with glioma.

This chain joins TRBV11-3 and TRBJ2-1; 13 positions match TRBD2. CDR3 length: 18 amino acids. Trimming removed 0 bases from V and 7 bases from J; junction bases left unmatched: 9. The germline V gene encodes CDR1 SGHNT and CDR2 YENEEA. The DNA for the CDR3 is TGTGCCAGCAGCTTAGAGGGGACTAGCGGGAAGGGGAAGAATGAGCAGTTCTTC. Encoded protein: CASSLEGTSGKGKNEQFF. The variable domain in full, completed from reference TRBV11-3 and TRBJ2-1, reads EAGVVQSPRYKIIEKKQPVAFWCNPISGHNTLYWYLQNLGQGPELLIRYENEEAVDDSQLPKDRFSAERLKGVDSTLKIQPAELGDSAVYLCASSLEGTSGKGKNEQFFGPGTRLTVL.

This clone was seen only once. The rearrangement uses TRBV7-9 and TRBJ2-3; the D is unclear. This CDR3 comprises 13 residues. Germline CDR1 and CDR2: SEHNR and FQNEAQ (reference sequence). Trimming took off 3 bases at V and 1 base at J, with 5 bases between the two ends. CDR3 region: CASSFGGTDTQYF. The CDR3, as DNA: TGTGCCAGCAGCTTTGGGGGCACAGATACGCAGTATTTT.

This clone has only one observation. V and J are TRBV5-4 and TRBJ2-1, with 12 bases lining up with TRBD2. Germline V gene data show CDR1 as SGHNT and CDR2 as YYREEE (reference sequence). The CDR3 is 14 amino acids. J gave up 9 bases and V 4 bases, and 5 bases lay outside the gene matches. In nucleotides, the CDR3 is TGTGCCAGCAGCACGGGACTAGCGGGTAGTGAGCAGTTCTTC. As protein: CASSTGLAGSEQFF.

V usage is TRBV29-1 and J usage is TRBJ2-5, with D possibly being TRBD1 or TRBD2 (7 bases each). V lost 7 bases, J lost 4 bases, and 16 bases lay in between. The CDR3 has 13 amino acids. The germline V gene has CDR1 SQVTM and CDR2 ANQGSEA. DNA for the CDR3: TGCAGCGGGGCAGGGGGGGTTGGAGAGACCCAGTACTTC. It encodes CSGAGGVGETQYF.

The chain uses TRBV5-4 and TRBJ2-7; 7 bases line up with TRBD1. The DNA end is more similar to TRBJ2-5, so the J call may be wrong. Germline CDR1 is SGHNT and CDR2 is YYREEE (reference sequence). There are 13 residues in the CDR3. CDR3 DNA sequence: TGTGCCAGCAGCAACGGACAGGAAGAGACCCAGTACTTC. Protein product: CASSNGQEETQYF.

The genes are TRBV5-1 and TRBJ2-5; unclear D gene. Trimming stripped 10 bases from V and 2 bases from J, with 12 bases between. CDR3 length: 12 residues. The germline V gene has CDR1 SGHRS and CDR2 YFSETQ. The CDR3 is CASRDNQETQYF. The DNA for the CDR3 is TGCGCCTCACGAGATAATCAAGAGACCCAGTACTTC.

V and J are TRBV9 and TRBJ2-5; no definite D call. Per germline, CDR1 SGDLS and CDR2 YYNGEE. The CDR3 spans 15 residues. Trimming took 0 bases from V and 2 from J, leaving 11 bases between them. The CDR3 DNA follows: TGTGCCAGCAGCGTAGTGGCGGCAGGTCAAGAGACCCAGTACTTC. This encodes CASSVVAAGQETQYF.

This clone occurred once. The chain couples TRBV29-1 to TRBJ1-4, with 9 bases lining up with TRBD1. V was clipped by 0 bases and J by 6 bases; unmatched bases: 8. The CDR3 has 16 residues. Germline lookup yields CDR1 SQVTM and CDR2 ANQGSEA. The CDR3 DNA follows: TGCAGCGTTGAAGAGGACAGGGGAGAGGGCTATGAAAAACTGTTTTTT. It specifies CSVEEDRGEGYEKLFF.

Here the CDR3 reads CASSYSGGGYTF. CDR3 coding DNA: TGTGCCAGCAGTTACTCAGGGGGGGGCTACACCTTC. V usage is TRBV6-5 and J usage is TRBJ1-2, with D possibly TRBD1 on 6 matching bases. Germline V gives CDR1 MNHEY, CDR2 SVGAGI. Trimming took 0 bases from V and 8 from J, leaving 7 bases between them. This CDR3 has 12 residues.

The genes are TRBV5-6 and TRBJ2-5; 8 bases line up with TRBD1. Germline CDR1 is SGHDT and CDR2 is YYEEEE. The trim removed 4 bases at V and 5 bases at J, leaving 7 bases unmatched. The CDR3 has 14 amino acids. In DNA form, the CDR3 reads TGTGCCAGCAGCCGGACAGGGTCGGAGGAGACCCAGTACTTC. Encoded protein: CASSRTGSEETQYF.

The rearrangement links TRBV29-1 to TRBJ2-6; no firm D call. This CDR3 contains 14 residues. Looked up from germline, CDR1 is SQVTM and CDR2 is ANQGSEA. The germline V and J ends were trimmed by 2 bases and 0 bases, with 5 bases remaining between them. The DNA for the CDR3 is TGCAGCGTTGAACGGGTCTCTGGGGCCAACGTCCTGACTTTC. Its protein product is CSVERVSGANVLTF.

The V gene is TRBV14, the J gene TRBJ2-1; tentatively, D is TRBD1 or TRBD2 (6 bases each). CDR3 size: 13 residues. V was pared by 1 base and J by 9 bases, with 10 bases between. The germline V gene encodes CDR1 SGHDN and CDR2 FVKESK. For the CDR3, the DNA is TGTGCCAGCAGCCAAGGGGGGCGGGGTGAGCAGTTCTTC. Protein sequence: CASSQGGRGEQFF.

The CDR3 coding sequence is TGTGCCAGCAGACTATCGCCGGGACAGGGACTTACGGCCGGGGAGCTGTTTTTT. This sequence encodes CASRLSPGQGLTAGELFF. The chain has TRBV5-8 and TRBJ2-2, with 9 bases fitting TRBD1. This CDR3 has 18 amino acids. The germline V gene has CDR1 SGHTS and CDR2 YDEGEE. V was pared by 5 bases and J by 6 bases, with 17 bases of the junction left unmatched.

The V and J genes are TRBV7-8 and TRBJ2-1; 9 nucleotides line up with TRBD2. The trim removed 5 bases at V and 8 bases at J, leaving 10 bases unmatched. CDR1 is SGHVS and CDR2 is FQNEAQ in the germline V gene. There are 15 residues in the CDR3. The CDR3 loop reads CASSTYSGSRYEQFF. For the CDR3, the DNA is TGTGCCAGCAGCACCTATAGCGGGAGTAGATATGAGCAGTTCTTC.

The chain has TRBV29-1 and TRBJ2-5, with D perhaps matching TRBD2 (6 bases). The assigned J gene may be wrong: the sequence end matches TRBJ2-7 better. CDR1 is SQVTM, CDR2 ANQGSEA, per germline. There are 13 residues in the CDR3. CDR3 sequence: CSVEIGGSDEQYF. The DNA for the CDR3 is TGCAGCGTTGAAATCGGGGGATCGGACGAGCAGTACTTC.

This chain links TRBV7-2 with TRBJ2-7; no reliable D call. The CDR3 runs to 13 residues. From germline, CDR1 is SGHTA and CDR2 FQGNSA. The V gene lost 2 bases and the J gene lost 6 bases, with 11 bases spanning the gap. The CDR3 here is CASSLTSVGEQYF. CDR3 coding DNA: TGTGCCAGCAGCTTAACCTCGGTGGGCGAGCAGTACTTC.

V gene TRBV28 combines with J gene TRBJ1-2, with 8 bases identical to TRBD1. In germline, CDR1 is MDHEN, CDR2 SYDVKM. The CDR3 loop spans 16 amino acids. J lost 6 bases, V lost 5 bases, and 14 bases had no gene match. The chain's CDR3 is CASSPGTGSSRDGYTF. CDR3 DNA: TGTGCCAGCAGTCCCGGGACAGGATCCTCCCGTGATGGCTACACCTTC.

V gene TRBV7-8 combines with J gene TRBJ1-2; perhaps TRBD1 as D (6 bases). V was cut by 0 bases and J by 0 bases, with 14 bases left in between. The CDR3 is made up of 17 amino acids. Per germline, CDR1 SGHVS and CDR2 FQNEAQ. The chain's CDR3 is CASSLAPDSRPNYGYTF. For the CDR3, the DNA is TGTGCCAGCAGCTTAGCTCCGGACAGCCGTCCTAACTATGGCTACACCTTC.

This clone has more than one count but fewer than ten. The CDR3 here is CASTVGRGDQPQHF. The CDR3 coding sequence is TGTGCCAGCACCGTGGGACGGGGGGATCAGCCCCAGCATTTT. The chain uses TRBV28 and TRBJ1-5; possible D gene TRBD1, 5 bases. Germline V gives CDR1 MDHEN, CDR2 SYDVKM. The CDR3 length is 14 residues. V was cut by 7 bases and J by 5 bases, with 15 bases left in between.

The chain has TRBV4-2 and TRBJ2-7; 7 positions agree with TRBD2. Germline-derived CDR1 and CDR2 are LGHNA and YNFKEQ. This CDR3 comprises 15 residues. The ends lost 4 bases at V and 2 bases at J; junction bases unmatched: 8. DNA for the CDR3: TGTGCCAGCAGCCTCCAGCGGGGCCTAACCTACGAGCAGTACTTC. Amino acids: CASSLQRGLTYEQYF.